A selection of T cell receptor beta chains follows, all from one sample in a study of T cell repertoires in cytomegalovirus infection. The antigens of these receptors remain unknown. One entry per CDR3 protein results from TCRdb running MiXCR on the reads. The top ten clones hold around 11% of a sample with around 750,000 distinct CDR3 sequences, about 31% of them seen once. Sequences were derived from cultured CD8+ T cells from PBMCs, sampled from culture after CMV antigen stimulation. The receptors stem from a human donor in good health (CMV status not recorded). Some clones in this sample may be carry-over from other donors' samples. CDR3s include the opening cysteine and the closing phenylalanine or tryptophan. A D gene is named only where the DNA matches it firmly. The listing skips clone size in some rows; elsewhere it reads once, few, many or a size class.

size: few
D: NA
V: TRBV12-3/TRBV12-4
J: TRBJ2-1
DNA: TGTGCCAGCAGTTTTGGGAATCTGCAGTTCTTC
CDR3: CASSFGNLQFF

size: NA
D: NA
V: TRBV19
J: TRBJ1-5
DNA: TGTGCCAGTAGTATAGGGGCAGGGATACATCAGCCCCAGCATTTT
CDR3: CASSIGAGIHQPQHF

size: few
D: TRBD2
V: TRBV19
J: TRBJ2-1
DNA: TGTGCCAGTAGTTATCCTAGCGGGGGGGAGGACAATGAGCAGTTCTTC
CDR3: CASSYPSGGEDNEQFF

size: NA
D: TRBD2
V: TRBV20-1
J: TRBJ2-7
DNA: TGCAGTGCTAGAGATTCGGTAGCGGGGCTCTACTACGAGCAGTACTTC
CDR3: CSARDSVAGLYYEQYF

size: few
D: NA
V: TRBV5-1
J: TRBJ2-2
DNA: TGCGCCAGCAGCTTAAGGACCCTAACCGGGGAGCTGTTTTTT
CDR3: CASSLRTLTGELFF

size: NA
D: NA
V: TRBV6-5
J: TRBJ1-6
DNA: TGTGCCAGCATTCAGGGGTATAATTCACCCCTCCACTTT
CDR3: CASIQGYNSPLHF

size: NA
D: TRBD1
V: TRBV6-5
J: TRBJ1-4
DNA: TGTGCCAGCAGTTACTCGAAGGGACAGGGGATTGAAAAACTGTTTTTT
CDR3: CASSYSKGQGIEKLFF

size: NA
D: NA
V: TRBV5-6
J: TRBJ1-5
DNA: TGTGCCAGCAGCTTGCTGGCTGAAAATAGCAATCAGCCCCAGCATTTT
CDR3: CASSLLAENSNQPQHF

size: few
D: NA
V: TRBV6-5
J: TRBJ2-5
DNA: TGTGCCAGCGCCCCGACAGGCCCTTGGGGAGAGACCCAGTACTTC
CDR3: CASAPTGPWGETQYF

size: few
D: NA
V: TRBV5-4
J: TRBJ1-1
DNA: TGTGCCAGCAGCTTGCGCCGGGAAAGGGACACTGAAGCTTTCTTT
CDR3: CASSLRRERDTEAFF

size: few
D: NA
V: TRBV24-1
J: TRBJ2-7
DNA: TGTGCCACCAGTCCCTGTCCAGACTGCGAGCAGTACTTC
CDR3: CATSPCPDCEQYF

size: NA
D: NA
V: TRBV2
J: TRBJ1-1
DNA: TGTGCCAGCAGAGCAAAAACAGTTTTGAACACTGAAGCTTTCTTT
CDR3: CASRAKTVLNTEAFF

size: NA
D: NA
V: TRBV14
J: TRBJ1-2
DNA: TGTGCCAGCAGCCAAGTCGCACGGCTCTATGGCTACACCTTC
CDR3: CASSQVARLYGYTF

size: few
D: NA
V: TRBV7-9
J: TRBJ2-5
DNA: TGTGCCAGCAGCTTAGCCTTGGGTCCGAGGGAGACCCAGTACTTC
CDR3: CASSLALGPRETQYF

size: NA
D: TRBD1
V: TRBV10-3
J: TRBJ1-3
DNA: TGTGCCATCAGGACGACAGGGTTTACTGGAAACACCATATATTTT
CDR3: CAIRTTGFTGNTIYF

size: few
D: NA
V: TRBV6-2/TRBV6-3
J: TRBJ2-2
DNA: TGTGCCAGCAGTTACCCGCCCTTAATGCGGTCCGGGGAGCTGTTTTTT
CDR3: CASSYPPLMRSGELFF

size: NA
D: NA
V: TRBV29-1
J: TRBJ2-7
DNA: TGCAGCGTGACTCTTCTTCTCTCCTACGAGCAGTACTTC
CDR3: CSVTLLLSYEQYF

size: NA
D: NA
V: TRBV29-1
J: TRBJ2-2
DNA: TGCAGCGTTCGGTGGCTAGCTGCGAACACCGGGGAGCTGTTTTTT
CDR3: CSVRWLAANTGELFF

size: many
D: NA
V: TRBV7-2
J: TRBJ1-1
DNA: TGTGCCAGCAGCTTAGCGGAACGGGAGACTGAAGCTTTCTTT
CDR3: CASSLAERETEAFF

size: NA
D: TRBD1
V: TRBV10-3
J: TRBJ2-5
DNA: TGTGCCATCAGGCCGGGACAGGGTACCCAAGAGACCCAGTACTTC
CDR3: CAIRPGQGTQETQYF

size: NA
D: TRBD1
V: TRBV7-6
J: TRBJ1-4
DNA: TGTGTCAGCAGCGAGGGACAGGGTCGCACTAATGAAAAACTGTTTTTT
CDR3: CVSSEGQGRTNEKLFF

size: NA
D: NA
V: TRBV10-3
J: TRBJ1-6
DNA: TGTGCCATTAGTGTTGGGGCGCGGGATAATTCACCCCTCCACTTT
CDR3: CAISVGARDNSPLHF

size: NA
D: TRBD2
V: TRBV5-1
J: TRBJ2-7
DNA: TGCGCCAGCAGCCCGCCTGGAGCGGGGGGGCCTCGTGAGCAGTACTTC
CDR3: CASSPPGAGGPREQYF

size: many
D: NA
V: TRBV7-2
J: TRBJ2-5
DNA: TGTGCCAGCAGCTTACTCTGGGGCTTGGGGGAGACCCAGTACTTC
CDR3: CASSLLWGLGETQYF

size: NA
D: NA
V: TRBV28
J: TRBJ1-1
DNA: TGTGCCAGCAGCCCGGGGGAACCGAACACTGAAGCTTTCTTT
CDR3: CASSPGEPNTEAFF

size: NA
D: NA
V: TRBV12-5
J: TRBJ1-2
DNA: TGTGCTAGTGGTTTGGCGGTCTATGGCTACACCTTC
CDR3: CASGLAVYGYTF

size: NA
D: NA
V: TRBV5-5
J: TRBJ1-3
DNA: TGTGCCAGCAGCTTGGTTGACAGGCCCTCTGGAAACACCATATATTTT
CDR3: CASSLVDRPSGNTIYF

size: NA
D: NA
V: TRBV4-3
J: TRBJ1-5
DNA: TGCGCCTCCGCAGGGGAGGATGGCAATCAGCCCCAGCATTTT
CDR3: CASAGEDGNQPQHF

size: few
D: TRBD1
V: TRBV5-6
J: TRBJ1-3
DNA: TGTGCCAACAGCTTGGGGACAGGGCTGTCTGGAAACACCATATATTTT
CDR3: CANSLGTGLSGNTIYF

size: NA
D: NA
V: TRBV6-5
J: TRBJ1-6
DNA: TGTGCCAGCAGTTACGATACAGGGAATAATTCACCCCTCCACTTT
CDR3: CASSYDTGNNSPLHF

size: NA
D: NA
V: TRBV10-3
J: TRBJ1-1
DNA: TGTGCCATCAGTGAGTCTGCTCCAGGGGTAGCCACTGAAGCTTTCTTT
CDR3: CAISESAPGVATEAFF

size: NA
D: NA
V: TRBV12-3/TRBV12-4
J: TRBJ2-2
DNA: TGTGCCAGCAGTCCGGGCCAGTATCGGACCACCGGGGAGCTGTTTTTT
CDR3: CASSPGQYRTTGELFF

size: NA
D: NA
V: TRBV4-1
J: TRBJ1-1
DNA: TGCGCCAGCAGCCAAGCGGCGGACGGGACTGAAGCTTTCTTT
CDR3: CASSQAADGTEAFF

size: NA
D: NA
V: TRBV3-1
J: TRBJ2-3
DNA: TGTGCCAGCAGCGGGGGGCCGGCAGATACGCAGTATTTT
CDR3: CASSGGPADTQYF

size: NA
D: NA
V: TRBV12-5
J: TRBJ2-4
DNA: TGTGCTAGTGGTCCGATGGGTCAGGGAAATGCCAAAAACATTCAGTACTTC
CDR3: CASGPMGQGNAKNIQYF

size: NA
D: NA
V: TRBV27
J: TRBJ1-2
DNA: TGTGCCAGCAGTTTAGCCAGGACTGGACTCTATGGCTACACCTTC
CDR3: CASSLARTGLYGYTF

size: NA
D: NA
V: TRBV11-1
J: TRBJ2-5
DNA: TGTGCCAGCAGCTCAGAATGGTACTACCAAGAGACCCAGTACTTC
CDR3: CASSSEWYYQETQYF

size: few
D: NA
V: TRBV9
J: TRBJ1-3
DNA: TGTGCCAGCAGCGTAGACAAGGGAGCTGGAAACACCATATATTTT
CDR3: CASSVDKGAGNTIYF

size: few
D: TRBD2
V: TRBV25-1
J: TRBJ2-1
DNA: TGTGCCAGCTCCTTGGGAGGGTATCACAATGAGCAGTTCTTC
CDR3: CASSLGGYHNEQFF

size: few
D: NA
V: TRBV4-1
J: TRBJ2-1
DNA: TGCGCCAGCAGCCCCCCCTTGGGCGGTGAGCAGTTCTTC
CDR3: CASSPPLGGEQFF

size: few
D: TRBD1
V: TRBV14
J: TRBJ2-5
DNA: TGTGCCAGCAGCCGATTCGGACAGGGAGGAGGACAAGAGACCCAGTACTTC
CDR3: CASSRFGQGGGQETQYF

size: many
D: NA
V: TRBV12-3/TRBV12-4
J: TRBJ1-5
DNA: TGTGCCAGCAGTCCCCAGAGTAGGAGGGATCGCAATCAGCCCCAGCATTTT
CDR3: CASSPQSRRDRNQPQHF

size: few
D: TRBD2
V: TRBV12-3/TRBV12-4
J: TRBJ2-1
DNA: TGTGCCAGCAGTTTAAGCCCCAGCGGGGGGCGGAATGAGCAGTTCTTC
CDR3: CASSLSPSGGRNEQFF

size: NA
D: TRBD2
V: TRBV19
J: TRBJ2-3
DNA: TGTGCCAGTAGTATAGAGCGGGGGGCCCCAGATACGCAGTATTTT
CDR3: CASSIERGAPDTQYF

size: NA
D: TRBD1
V: TRBV20-1
J: TRBJ2-7
DNA: TGCAGTGCTCTGGACAGGGGGGTGGTCGAGCAGTACTTC
CDR3: CSALDRGVVEQYF

size: NA
D: NA
V: TRBV2
J: TRBJ2-3
DNA: TGTGCCAGCAGTGAAGGGCGGGGGCGGTCAGATACGCAGTATTTT
CDR3: CASSEGRGRSDTQYF

size: NA
D: NA
V: TRBV7-6
J: TRBJ2-5
DNA: TGTGCCAGCAGCCCAAACCAGGGGCAGACCCAGTACTTC
CDR3: CASSPNQGQTQYF

size: NA
D: NA
V: TRBV4-1
J: TRBJ1-1
DNA: TGCGCCAGCAGCCAAGTACGATTTGTAACACAGGGATTGAACACTGAAGCTTTCTTT
CDR3: CASSQVRFVTQGLNTEAFF

size: few
D: TRBD2
V: TRBV7-6
J: TRBJ2-1
DNA: TGTGCCAGCAGCCTACTAGCGGGGGGCAGTAAAACCTACAATGAGCAGTTCTTC
CDR3: CASSLLAGGSKTYNEQFF

size: NA
D: NA
V: TRBV7-6
J: TRBJ2-1
DNA: TGTGCCAGCAGCGCACTGCCCGGCGACAATGAGCAGTTCTTC
CDR3: CASSALPGDNEQFF